This TCR beta chain was captured by sequencing in a study of cytomegalovirus exposure and HLA in healthy donors. Study information: A prior analysis found more than 90 million unique TCR beta sequences from around 180 million T cells. General observations from the study: TCR beta sequences reportedly predicted most subjects' HLA-A and HLA-B alleles accurately. Sequencing likely produced, as an artifact, a cluster of highly shared sequence variants.

CDR1 and CDR2 (germline): SGHVS, FQNEAQ. The CDR3 has 14 amino acids. V was clipped by 7 bases and J by 3 bases, with 13 bases between them. A word on this clone: Antigen unknown.

The PCR made use of 60 Vbeta and 13 Jbeta primers. TCRdb's table, derived via immunoSEQ multiplex PCR, lists solely in-frame clones and lacks some. Of about 92,000 clones in the sample, approximately 71% were seen once. The receptor was isolated from a woman aged 18-29 years in good health and CMV-seropositive. Sequencing used PBMCs. The gene calls are TRBV7-8 and TRBJ1-5; D is possibly TRBD1 (5 bases). The CDR3 reads CASTFGGVNQPQHF. The CDR3 DNA reads TGTGCCAGCACTTTCGGGGGGGTCAATCAGCCCCAGCATTTT.